Presented here are 27 T cell receptor beta chains from one specimen sequenced in a study of T cells in Graves' hyperthyroidism and ophthalmopathy. Authors of the study amplified TCR beta CDR3 regions from RNA transcripts. The TCR CDR3 was amplified in a first-round RT-PCR using the HTBI primer set. TCRdb re-called the multiplex PCR reads with MiXCR, one entry per CDR3 protein. Of about 740,000 distinct CDR3 sequences listed, around 13% are singletons. Source material: blood. The receptors shown here come from a woman between 18 and 29 years old with Graves' hyperthyroidism.

The chain employs TRBV30 and TRBJ1-2; the D is unclear. The CDR3 loop spans 11 amino acids. From germline, CDR1 is GTSNPN and CDR2 SVGIG (reference sequence). With 6 bases removed from V and 1 base from J, the gap between germline ends came to 6 bases. CDR3 sequence reads: CACPINYGYTF. The CDR3 nucleotides read TGTGCCTGCCCTATTAACTATGGCTACACCTTC.

In this sample, this clonotype turned up many times. CDR3 bases: TGTGCCAGCAGTTTCGAAGGGACCAGAGTCTACGAGCAGTACTTC. As protein: CASSFEGTRVYEQYF. The chain employs TRBV28 and TRBJ2-7, with D perhaps assigned TRBD1 or TRBD2 (5 bases each). Germline assignment: CDR1 MDHEN and CDR2 SYDVKM. This CDR3 is built from 15 residues. Trimming removed 3 bases at V and 3 bases at J, with 15 bases between.

This clonotype was counted many times. The J gene is TRBJ2-5, the V gene TRBV2, with 13 positions matching TRBD2. The germline CDR1 and CDR2 sequences are SNHLY and FYNNEI. V lost 8 bases and J lost 1; bases outside the gene matches: 1. This CDR3 region has 14 residues. CDR3 region: CASGTSGAQETQYF. CDR3 bases: TGTGCCAGCGGGACTAGCGGGGCCCAAGAGACCCAGTACTTC.

This clonotype was recorded many times. The genes are TRBV30 and TRBJ2-3; weak D call: TRBD1 (6 bases). Germline lookup yields CDR1 GTSNPN and CDR2 SVGIG (reference sequence). Trimming left V 4 bases short and J 2 bases short, with 7 bases between. The CDR3 has 12 residues. DNA for the CDR3: TGTGCCTGGACAGGGGACACAGATACGCAGTATTTT. Its translation: CAWTGDTDTQYF.

A few counts support this clonotype. The chain has TRBV2 and TRBJ1-6, with 9 bases lining up with TRBD1. Germline values: CDR1 SNHLY, CDR2 FYNNEI. CDR3 size: 14 residues. With 8 bases clipped from V and 8 bases from J, the junction kept 7 bases outside the gene matches. Written as DNA, the CDR3 is TGTGCCAGCGGCTTCGACAGGGGGGATTCACCCCTCCACTTT. This encodes CASGFDRGDSPLHF.

This clonotype was detected only a few times. The V and J genes are TRBV5-1 and TRBJ2-1; 13 bases are a match to TRBD2. This CDR3 has 15 amino acids. J lost 4 bases, V lost 4 bases, and 2 bases had no gene match. Germline V gives CDR1 SGHRS, CDR2 YFSETQ. The DNA for the CDR3 is TGCGCCAGCAGCGGGACTAGCGGGATATACAATGAGCAGTTCTTC. Amino acid sequence: CASSGTSGIYNEQFF.

This clonotype has a count of ten or more. This chain links TRBV12-3 or TRBV12-4 with TRBJ1-1; no clear D gene. CDR3 length: 14 amino acids. V lost 2 bases, J lost 1 base, and 8 bases lay in between. CDR3 protein: CASSLRRANTEAFF. CDR3 nucleotides: TGTGCCAGCAGTTTACGCCGGGCGAACACTGAAGCTTTCTTT.

The chain combines TRBV19 with TRBJ2-1; 11 nucleotides agree with TRBD2. J lost 4 bases, V lost 4 bases, and 12 bases had no gene match. This CDR3 is built from 18 residues. Looked up from germline, CDR1 is LNHDA and CDR2 is SQIVND (reference sequence). This chain's CDR3 is CASSKSPGTSGYYNEQFF. The CDR3 DNA reads TGTGCCAGTAGTAAAAGTCCCGGGACTAGCGGTTATTACAATGAGCAGTTCTTC.

This clonotype was observed at least ten times. The chain combines TRBV11-2 with TRBJ1-2; TRBD1 agrees at 9 bases. J lost 6 bases, V lost 3 bases, and 8 bases had no gene match. The germline V gene has CDR1 SGHAT and CDR2 FQNNGV. The CDR3 extends over 15 amino acids. CDR3 bases: TGTGCCAGCAGCTTGGGCCTCCGGGACAGGGATGGCTACACCTTC. Residues: CASSLGLRDRDGYTF.

This clonotype was observed a few times. The CDR3 region is CASIPGPSSYEQYF. In DNA, the CDR3 is TGTGCCAGCATTCCGGGCCCCAGCTCCTACGAGCAGTACTTC. The chain joins TRBV6-1 to TRBJ2-7; no firm D call. This CDR3 comprises 14 residues. Germline V gene sequence: CDR1 MNHNS, CDR2 SASEGT. V lost 7 bases and J 0 bases, leaving 13 bases between the germline ends.

This clonotype was counted at least ten times. CDR3 nucleotide sequence: TGTGCCAGCAGAGGCGGGCCAGCGAGGTATCAGCCCCAGCATTTT. Translating gives CASRGGPARYQPQHF. This chain joins TRBV6-2 or TRBV6-3 and TRBJ1-5, with D unclear. Germline values: CDR1 MNHEY, CDR2 SVGEGT. The CDR3 is made up of 15 amino acids. Trimming shortened V by 6 bases and J by 5 bases, and 17 bases separated the two germline ends.

This clonotype was detected many times. This sequence joins TRBV12-3 or TRBV12-4 and TRBJ1-2; the match to TRBD1 covers 7 bases. The CDR3 runs 13 residues. Trimming cost V 7 bases and J 8 bases; bases outside gene matches: 10. The CDR3 DNA sequence: TGTGCCAGCACCCTACAGGGGCTCGAAGGCTACACCTTC. Amino acids: CASTLQGLEGYTF.

On this clonotype: A junction boundary mismatches the germline segment, possibly from a read error. This chain uses TRBV20-1 with TRBJ1-4; 7 bases align to TRBD1. This CDR3 contains 13 residues. Germline CDR1 DFQATT, CDR2 SNEGSKA (reference sequence). This CDR3 reads CSARGQDYEKPFF. DNA of the CDR3: TGCAGTGCTCGCGGACAGGACTATGAAAAACCGTTTTTT.

This clonotype was seen at least ten times. The chain employs TRBV20-1 and TRBJ2-1; TRBD2 agrees at 13 bases. CDR3 length: 16 residues. Germline CDR1 DFQATT, CDR2 SNEGSKA (reference sequence). Germline trimming cut 5 bases from V and 6 bases from J; bases unmatched to any gene: 10. The CDR3 DNA reads TGCAGTGCTCCCCGGACTAGCGGGAGACTCGTCAATGAGCAGTTCTTC. Translating gives CSAPRTSGRLVNEQFF.

This clonotype was counted many times. V and J are TRBV2 and TRBJ2-1, with D tentatively TRBD2 (6 bases). Per germline, CDR1 SNHLY and CDR2 FYNNEI. The CDR3 length is 14 residues. V was cut by 7 bases and J by 5 bases, with 15 bases left in between. The DNA for the CDR3 is TGTGCCAGCACTGCGCCATCGGGGGACAATGAGCAGTTCTTC. This encodes CASTAPSGDNEQFF.

V is TRBV7-2 and J is TRBJ2-1; D unclear. V shed 3 bases and J shed 5 bases, with 8 bases lying between them. Germline values: CDR1 SGHTA, CDR2 FQGNSA. The CDR3 is made up of 13 amino acids. The CDR3 nucleotides read TGTGCCAGCAGCTTTACGGAAAACAATGAGCAGTTCTTC. It yields the protein CASSFTENNEQFF.

The chain couples TRBV4-3 to TRBJ2-4; D gene uncertain. Trimming pared 0 bases from V and 4 bases from J, leaving 4 bases between. This CDR3 spans 13 amino acids. The germline CDR1 and CDR2 sequences are LGHNA and YSLEER. CDR3 in amino acids: CASSQETKNIQYF. The CDR3 coding sequence is TGCGCCAGCAGCCAAGAGACAAAAAACATTCAGTACTTC.

This clonotype was detected ten times or more. This chain joins TRBV28 and TRBJ1-1; no definite D call. CDR1 and CDR2 from the germline V gene are MDHEN and SYDVKM. Between the trimmed V and J ends, which lost 7 bases and 1 base, there was a span of 10 bases. The CDR3 has 13 residues. CDR3 sequence (DNA): TGTGCCAGCATAGACCCAGAGAACACTGAAGCTTTCTTT. Amino acids: CASIDPENTEAFF.

The chain uses TRBV6-1 and TRBJ2-2; 15 bases line up with TRBD2. The CDR3 totals 18 residues. After removal of 3 bases from V and 4 bases from J, the junction contained 6 bases not matched to a gene. CDR1 is MNHNS and CDR2 is SASEGT in the germline V gene. CDR3: CASSDTGLAGGPTGELFF. The CDR3 DNA follows: TGTGCCAGCAGTGATACCGGACTAGCGGGAGGGCCCACCGGGGAGCTGTTTTTT.

In this sample, this clonotype turned up many times. CDR3 coding DNA: TGCAGTGCCCCCGGCCGGAGTAGCGGGAGGTTAGCACAAGAGACCCAGTACTTC. Its protein product is CSAPGRSSGRLAQETQYF. J is TRBJ2-5 and V is TRBV20-1; 10 bases match TRBD2. Trimming removed 6 bases from V and 2 bases from J; junction bases left unmatched: 18. Germline values: CDR1 DFQATT, CDR2 SNEGSKA (reference sequence). This CDR3 is 18 amino acids long.

This rearrangement joins TRBV3-1 to TRBJ2-7; 7 nucleotides agree with TRBD2. Germline V gives CDR1 LGHDT, CDR2 YNNKEL (reference sequence). CDR3 length equals 14 residues. V lost 4 bases and J lost 6; bases outside the gene matches: 9. CDR3 coding DNA: TGTGCCAGCAGCCCCTGGGGCAGGGAGGGCGAGCAGTACTTC. This translates into CASSPWGREGEQYF.

The chain recombines TRBV12-3 or TRBV12-4 with TRBJ2-1, with D possibly being TRBD1 (5 bases). V was shortened by 4 bases and J by 0 bases, with 19 bases between the two germline ends. CDR3 size: 18 residues. The CDR3 sequence is CASSYQSSTASSYNEQFF. The DNA for the CDR3 is TGTGCCAGCAGTTACCAATCCTCGACAGCCAGCTCCTACAATGAGCAGTTCTTC.

At least ten counts were recorded for this clonotype. The chain recombines TRBV10-3 with TRBJ2-1; D is undetermined. Trimming pared 3 bases from V and 2 bases from J, leaving 8 bases between. This CDR3 spans 14 amino acids. CDR1 is ENHRY, CDR2 SYGVKD, per germline. The CDR3 sequence: CAISEGLAYNEQFF. As DNA, the CDR3 is TGTGCCATCAGTGAAGGGCTAGCCTACAATGAGCAGTTCTTC.

The V gene is TRBV6-1, the J gene TRBJ2-7, with 7 bases matching TRBD2. Germline V gene lookup returns CDR1 MNHNS and CDR2 SASEGT. The CDR3 totals 18 residues. Trimming removed 6 bases from V and 5 bases from J; junction bases left unmatched: 22. The CDR3 region has the DNA TGTGCCAGCAGCAACACCCGTCCCGGGGAGGGGTGGTTAGACGAGCAGTACTTC. This gives the protein CASSNTRPGEGWLDEQYF.

The V gene is TRBV28, the J gene TRBJ2-3, with D perhaps TRBD2 (5 bases). From germline, CDR1 is MDHEN and CDR2 SYDVKM. This CDR3 comprises 16 residues. The ends were cut back, 3 bases at V and 2 bases at J, with 15 bases in the middle. CDR3 DNA: TGTGCCAGCAGTTTGAGTTTAGAGGAGGCCACAGATACGCAGTATTTT. This sequence encodes CASSLSLEEATDTQYF.

This clonotype was seen ten or more times. V is TRBV10-3 and J is TRBJ2-3, with D perhaps matching TRBD2 (5 bases). This CDR3 contains 15 residues. V lost 2 bases and J 3 bases, leaving 12 bases between the germline ends. Germline CDR1 and CDR2: ENHRY and SYGVKD. CDR3 sequence reads: CAISEGGWGTDTQYF. The CDR3 DNA reads as TGTGCCATCAGTGAGGGAGGATGGGGAACAGATACGCAGTATTTT.

This clonotype was seen ten or more times. The rearrangement joins TRBV7-2 to TRBJ1-1, with TRBD1 matching over 9 bases. In germline, CDR1 is SGHTA, CDR2 FQGNSA. After removal of 5 bases from V and 6 bases from J, the junction contained 16 bases not matched to a gene. The CDR3 is 17 amino acids. In DNA, the CDR3 is TGTGCCAGCAGCCCAACGCGGCGGACAGGGGTTAAACCTGAAGCTTTCTTT. It translates to CASSPTRRTGVKPEAFF. The variable domain in full, completed from reference TRBV7-2 and TRBJ1-1, reads GAGVSQSPSNKVTEKGKDVELRCDPISGHTALYWYRQSLGQGLEFLIYFQGNSAPDKSGLPSDRFSAERTGGSVSTLTIQRTQQEDSAVYLCASSPTRRTGVKPEAFFGQGTRLTVV.